This is a list of T cell receptor beta chains from one sample in a study of cytomegalovirus exposure and HLA in healthy donors. Produced via immunoSEQ multiplex PCR; TCRdb's table is partial and in-frame only. Here the sample table reports approximately 54,000 clones. What was sequenced was PBMCs. The receptor source for this set is a woman in her thirties or forties in good health and CMV-seronegative. Both conserved end residues are part of each CDR3. A D gene is named only where the DNA matches it firmly.

V gene,J gene,D gene,CDR3 protein,CDR3 DNA
TRBV9,TRBJ2-5,TRBD1,CASSVEAGLGTRDRQETQYF,TGTGCCAGCAGCGTAGAGGCAGGGCTTGGGACCCGGGACAGACAAGAGACCCAGTACTTC
TRBV4-2,TRBJ2-7,TRBD2,CASSQDRIGLAHHEQYF,TGTGCCAGCAGCCAAGATAGAATCGGACTAGCACACCACGAGCAGTACTTC
TRBV2,TRBJ1-5,NA,CASSAGSVEGQPQHF,TGTGCCAGCAGTGCGGGGAGTGTAGAAGGTCAGCCCCAGCATTTT
TRBV6-5,TRBJ1-2,TRBD1,CASSYSTGEGYTF,TGTGCCAGCAGTTACTCAACAGGGGAAGGCTACACCTTC
TRBV14,TRBJ2-3,TRBD2,CASSQVAGGVTQYF,TGTGCCAGCAGCCAGGTAGCGGGGGGAGTTACGCAGTATTTT
TRBV5-1,TRBJ1-4,NA,CASSLEAAGEKLFF,TGCGCCAGCAGCTTGGAGGCGGCGGGGGAAAAACTGTTTTTT
TRBV7-6,TRBJ2-1,NA,CASSAGPHNEQFF,TGTGCCAGCAGCGCGGGACCACACAATGAGCAGTTCTTC
TRBV11-2,TRBJ2-2,NA,CASSLPGTGELFF,TGTGCCAGCAGCCTGCCGGGGACCGGGGAGCTGTTTTTT
TRBV7-2,TRBJ2-7,TRBD2,CASSLGVASGRGYEQYF,TGTGCCAGCAGCTTAGGGGTAGCTAGCGGGAGGGGCTACGAGCAGTACTTC
TRBV29-1,TRBJ1-3,NA,CSVGSGFGNTIYF,TGCAGCGTCGGATCAGGGTTTGGAAACACCATATATTTT
TRBV2,TRBJ1-3,NA,CASSDGGAGNTIYF,TGTGCCAGCAGTGATGGAGGGGCCGGAAACACCATATATTTT
TRBV11-2,TRBJ2-2,TRBD2,CASSLGGGLAGAGELFF,TGTGCCAGCAGCTTAGGTGGAGGACTAGCGGGGGCCGGGGAGCTGTTTTTT
TRBV30,TRBJ1-1,NA,CAWSVDRNTEAFF,TGTGCCTGGAGTGTGGACAGAAACACTGAAGCTTTCTTT
TRBV6-1,TRBJ2-1,TRBD1,CASLQGAPDNEQFF,TGTGCCAGCCTACAGGGGGCACCCGACAATGAGCAGTTCTTC
TRBV5-1,TRBJ1-6,NA,CASSSGEPNSPLHF,TGCGCCAGCAGCTCAGGGGAGCCTAATTCACCCCTCCACTTT
TRBV6-4,TRBJ1-5,NA,CARLRGSNQPQHF,TGTGCCAGGCTGCGGGGCAGCAATCAGCCCCAGCATTTT
TRBV19,TRBJ1-5,TRBD1,CATRAGTGVLDYEPQHF,TGTGCCACCAGAGCCGGGACAGGGGTCTTGGATTACGAACCCCAGCATTTT
TRBV6-5,TRBJ1-1,NA,CASSYPDRMGEAFF,TGTGCCAGCAGTTACCCAGACAGGATGGGAGAAGCTTTCTTT
TRBV4-3,TRBJ1-4,NA,CASSQSAGGREKLFF,TGCGCCAGCAGCCAATCAGCGGGGGGCAGGGAAAAACTGTTTTTT
TRBV28,TRBJ2-7,TRBD1,CASIDRADYEQYF,TGTGCCAGCATTGACAGGGCTGACTACGAGCAGTACTTC
TRBV6-5,TRBJ2-1,TRBD2,CASSRPGTSVGEQFF,TGTGCCAGCAGCCGACCCGGGACTAGCGTAGGAGAGCAGTTCTTC
TRBV4-3,TRBJ2-4,NA,CASSQDRRNIQYF,TGCGCCAGCAGCCAAGACAGGAGGAACATTCAGTACTTC